The 23 T cell receptor beta chains below come from one sample, sequenced in a study of T cell changes during pregnancy in multiple sclerosis. Data came from immunoSEQ multiplex PCR; TCRdb stores just in-frame clones and leaves some out. The sample holds 25,000 to 35,000 clones, 90% to 95% seen once. The sample here was peripheral blood, taken in the first trimester of pregnancy. The receptors here all came from a female donor in good health, enrolled as a control in a pregnancy study.

This chain uses TRBV19 with TRBJ2-3; perhaps TRBD2 as D (7 bases). V lost 5 bases and J 2 bases, leaving 11 bases between the germline ends. Germline CDR1 is LNHDA and CDR2 is SQIVND (reference sequence). CDR3 size: 14 residues. The DNA for the CDR3 is TGTGCCAGTAGTGACGGGGGGCTCACAGATACGCAGTATTTT. This gives the protein CASSDGGLTDTQYF.

The chain uses TRBV28 and TRBJ1-1; D not resolved. V was cut by 1 base and J by 8 bases, with 11 bases left in between. Germline lookup yields CDR1 MDHEN and CDR2 SYDVKM. CDR3 size: 13 residues. The CDR3 loop reads CASSLFSPGEAFF. The CDR3, as DNA: TGTGCCAGCAGTTTATTTTCCCCGGGGGAAGCTTTCTTT. Full variable domain (rest looked up from reference TRBV28 and TRBJ1-1): DVKVTQSSRYLVKRTGEKVFLECVQDMDHENMFWYRQDPGLGLRLIYFSYDVKMKEKGDIPEGYSVSREKKERFSLILESASTNQTSMYLCASSLFSPGEAFFGQGTRLTVV.

There are a few counts of this clone. The J gene is TRBJ2-7, the V gene TRBV5-1; the D gene is possibly TRBD1 (6 bases). Germline loops: CDR1 SGHRS, CDR2 YFSETQ. This CDR3 comprises 12 residues. The V end lost 7 bases, the J end lost 2 bases, and 10 bases lay between the germline ends. The CDR3 DNA follows: TGCGCCAGCTACGGGACACCCTACGAGCAGTACTTC. Amino acid sequence: CASYGTPYEQYF. The whole variable domain, remainder taken from reference TRBV5-1 and TRBJ2-7, is KAGVTQTPRYLIKTRGQQVTLSCSPISGHRSVSWYQQTPGQGLQFLFEYFSETQRNKGNFPGRFSGRQFSNSRSEMNVSTLELGDSALYLCASYGTPYEQYFGPGTRLTVT.

This clone showed up just once. This chain's CDR3 is CASSLGGGDTEAFF. For the CDR3, the DNA is TGTGCCAGCAGCCTGGGGGGGGGCGACACTGAAGCTTTCTTT. The V and J genes are TRBV7-8 and TRBJ1-1; TRBD1 might be the D (6 bases). CDR3 size: 14 residues. Trimming stripped 5 bases from V and 3 bases from J, with 13 bases between. The germline V gene encodes CDR1 SGHVS and CDR2 FQNEAQ.

This chain links TRBV27 with TRBJ2-7; 9 bases agree with TRBD1. V shed 5 bases, J shed 5 bases, and the junction held 7 bases outside the gene matches. The germline V gene has CDR1 MNHEY and CDR2 SMNVEV (reference sequence). The CDR3 extends over 14 amino acids. The CDR3 loop is CASSTAGTGNEQYF. The CDR3 nucleotides are TGTGCCAGCAGTACAGCCGGGACAGGGAACGAGCAGTACTTC.

The gene calls are TRBV6-1 and TRBJ1-2, with TRBD1 matching over 10 bases. The CDR3 length is 13 residues. J lost 3 bases, V lost 6 bases, and 1 base had no gene match. The germline V gene encodes CDR1 MNHNS and CDR2 SASEGT. The CDR3 DNA reads TGTGCCAGCAGAGGGACAGGGGACTATGGCTACACCTTC. Its protein is CASRGTGDYGYTF.

The chain uses TRBV7-2 and TRBJ2-1, with 7 bases identical to TRBD2. The CDR3 covers 14 residues. Germline lookup yields CDR1 SGHTA and CDR2 FQGNSA. Trimming removed 3 bases from V and 10 bases from J; junction bases left unmatched: 9. In DNA, the CDR3 is TGTGCCAGCAGCTTCCTGGCGGGAGTCGGGGAGCAGTTCTTC. It yields the protein CASSFLAGVGEQFF.

The chain couples TRBV5-4 to TRBJ2-7, with 11 positions matching TRBD2. CDR1 and CDR2 (germline): SGHNT, YYREEE (reference sequence). With 5 bases clipped from V and 5 bases from J, the junction kept 15 bases outside the gene matches. This CDR3 comprises 17 residues. CDR3 sequence (DNA): TGTGCCAGCAGGCCCGGGACTAGCGGACCAGAGGTCCACGAGCAGTACTTC. This sequence encodes CASRPGTSGPEVHEQYF. Full variable domain (outside the CDR3, taken from reference TRBV5-4 and TRBJ2-7): ETGVTQSPTHLIKTRGQQVTLRCSSQSGHNTVSWYQQALGQGPQFIFQYYREEENGRGNFPPRFSGLQFPNYSSELNVNALELDDSALYLCASRPGTSGPEVHEQYFGPGTRLTVT.

The J gene is TRBJ2-6, the V gene TRBV6-6; 9 bases map to TRBD1. The V gene's germline CDR1 is MNHNY and CDR2 SVGAGI (reference sequence). The CDR3 loop spans 16 amino acids. The V gene end was trimmed by 5 bases and the J gene end by 0 bases; junction bases not matched to a gene: 2. In nucleotides, the CDR3 is TGTGCCAGCAGTCGGGACAGGGTCTCTGGGGCCAACGTCCTGACTTTC. It translates to CASSRDRVSGANVLTF.

This clone was counted once. The chain carries TRBV5-1 and TRBJ2-3, with 9 nucleotides matching TRBD2. This CDR3 has 15 residues. Germline V lookup: CDR1 SGHRS, CDR2 YFSETQ. The ends lost 4 bases at V and 4 bases at J; junction bases unmatched: 7. As DNA, the CDR3 is TGCGCCAGCAGCCTATTAGCGGGAGCTTCAGATACGCAGTATTTT. Translating it yields CASSLLAGASDTQYF.

This clone turned up a few times. DNA of the CDR3: TGTGCCAGTAGTATGCCCGGGAGGGCGCTCAGTGAGCAGTACTTC. It encodes CASSMPGRALSEQYF. The chain links TRBV19 to TRBJ2-7; 8 bases fit TRBD2. This CDR3 contains 15 residues. Trimming cost V 3 bases and J 7 bases; bases outside gene matches: 11. Germline values: CDR1 LNHDA, CDR2 SQIVND (reference sequence). Complete variable domain (other parts from reference TRBV19 and TRBJ2-7): DGGITQSPKYLFRKEGQNVTLSCEQNLNHDAMYWYRQDPGQGLRLIYYSQIVNDFQKGDIAEGYSVSREKKESFPLTVTSAQKNPTAFYLCASSMPGRALSEQYFGPGTRLTVT.

The J gene is TRBJ1-6, the V gene TRBV7-2, with D maybe TRBD1 (5 bases). Between the trimmed V and J ends, which lost 6 bases and 0 bases, there was a span of 9 bases. This CDR3 region has 15 residues. Germline V gene lookup returns CDR1 SGHTA and CDR2 FQGNSA. CDR3 loop: CASRMGGSYNSPLHF. The CDR3 coding sequence is TGTGCCAGCAGAATGGGGGGCTCCTATAATTCACCCCTCCACTTT. The entire variable domain, with the rest obtained from reference TRBV7-2 and TRBJ1-6, is as follows: GAGVSQSPSNKVTEKGKDVELRCDPISGHTALYWYRQSLGQGLEFLIYFQGNSAPDKSGLPSDRFSAERTGGSVSTLTIQRTQQEDSAVYLCASRMGGSYNSPLHFGNGTRLTVT.

V usage is TRBV29-1 and J usage is TRBJ2-1; 9 bases agree with TRBD2. The CDR3 is 14 amino acids. The germline V gene has CDR1 SQVTM and CDR2 ANQGSEA. The V and J ends lost 3 bases and 1 base, in that order; junction bases with no gene match: 1. CDR3 protein: CSVETSGSYNEQFF. DNA for the CDR3: TGCAGCGTTGAGACTAGCGGATCCTACAATGAGCAGTTCTTC.

As regards this clone: One junction end disagrees with the germline gene, perhaps due to a read error. This chain uses TRBV6-1 with TRBJ2-4; D may be TRBD2 (5 bases). The CDR3 contains 15 residues. Looked up from germline, CDR1 is MNHNS and CDR2 is SASEGT. The CDR3 is CASSEERGTKGTGDF. CDR3 coding DNA: TGTGCCAGCAGTGAAGAGAGAGGAACTAAAGGAACCGGGGACTTC.

The chain uses TRBV4-3 and TRBJ1-2, with 9 bases that match TRBD1. The CDR3 is made up of 14 amino acids. Germline-derived CDR1 and CDR2 are LGHNA and YSLEER. V dropped 4 bases and J dropped 11; count of bases not matched to a gene: 11. The CDR3 loop is CASSPGQGLGHYTF. The CDR3 DNA follows: TGCGCCAGCAGCCCGGGACAGGGATTGGGGCATTACACCTTC.

The table lists this clone with a count of one. This chain uses TRBV27 with TRBJ2-3, with D maybe TRBD2 (5 bases). The CDR3 extends over 12 amino acids. Germline lookup yields CDR1 MNHEY and CDR2 SMNVEV (reference sequence). Trimming stripped 6 bases from V and 7 bases from J, with 11 bases between. The CDR3 is CASRTPGNTQYF. CDR3 coding DNA: TGTGCCAGCAGAACTCCGGGGAATACGCAGTATTTT.

This clone was counted a single time. The chain is built from TRBV6-5 and TRBJ1-1, with a tentative D call TRBD1 (5 bases). Looked up from germline, CDR1 is MNHEY and CDR2 is SVGAGI. Trimming took 5 bases from V and 2 from J, leaving 9 bases between them. The CDR3 runs 13 residues. CDR3 residues: CASSPTVNTEAFF. The CDR3 nucleotides read TGTGCCAGCAGTCCGACAGTTAACACTGAAGCTTTCTTT.

The chain employs TRBV10-1 and TRBJ1-1; D uncertain. CDR3 length equals 15 residues. Trimming took 6 bases from V and 4 from J, leaving 18 bases between them. Germline CDR1 WNHNN, CDR2 SYGVQD (reference sequence). In DNA form, the CDR3 reads TGCGCCAGCAGAACCCGACGGAGGGAGGGCACTGAAGCTTTCTTT. Protein product: CASRTRRREGTEAFF.

V gene TRBV5-8 combines with J gene TRBJ2-1, with D maybe TRBD2 (6 bases). This CDR3 has 14 residues. V was clipped by 0 bases and J by 6 bases, with 10 bases between them. The V gene's germline CDR1 is SGHTS and CDR2 YDEGEE. In DNA form, the CDR3 reads TGTGCCAGCAGCTTGGAACTAGCAGGCAATGAGCAGTTCTTC. This encodes CASSLELAGNEQFF.

This clone was seen just once. This chain links TRBV7-6 with TRBJ2-7, with 10 nucleotides matching TRBD1. V gave up 8 bases and J gave up 6 bases; unmatched junction bases: 10. This CDR3 has 14 amino acids. Germline CDR1 is SGHVS and CDR2 is FNYEAQ. The CDR3 spells CASSPGQGGSEQYF. The CDR3 bases are TGTGCCAGCTCCCCCGGACAGGGGGGGAGCGAGCAGTACTTC. The full variable domain, its missing parts supplied by reference TRBV7-6 and TRBJ2-7, is GAGVSQSPRYKVTKRGQDVALRCDPISGHVSLYWYRQALGQGPEFLTYFNYEAQQDKSGLPNDRFSAERPEGSISTLTIQRTEQRDSAMYRCASSPGQGGSEQYFGPGTRLTVT.

V usage is TRBV12-5 and J usage is TRBJ2-3; TRBD1 aligns across 9 bases. Trimming removed 7 bases from V and 3 bases from J; junction bases left unmatched: 5. Germline CDR1 LGHNT, CDR2 FRNRAP. The CDR3 has 14 amino acids. CDR3 DNA sequence: TGTGCTAGTGCCCCGACAGGGGGGACAGATACGCAGTATTTT. Protein: CASAPTGGTDTQYF.

The chain links TRBV4-1 to TRBJ1-1; 8 nucleotides agree with TRBD1. CDR1 and CDR2 from the germline V gene are MGHRA and YSYEKL. The junction had 6 bases not matched to a gene; V was cut back by 0 bases and J by 6 bases. There are 15 residues in the CDR3. Here the CDR3 reads CASSQDQGAKAEAFF. The DNA of the CDR3 is TGCGCCAGCAGCCAAGATCAGGGGGCAAAGGCTGAAGCTTTCTTT.

CDR3 residues: CASSLIPSGSLRSYNEQFF. DNA of the CDR3: TGTGCCAGCAGCTTAATCCCTAGCGGGAGTCTTAGGTCCTACAATGAGCAGTTCTTC. This sequence joins TRBV11-2 and TRBJ2-1; 10 bases align to TRBD2. The junction had 11 bases not matched to a gene; V was cut back by 2 bases and J by 1 base. Germline V CDR1 and CDR2: SGHAT, FQNNGV. The CDR3 has 19 residues.